Presented here are 8 T cell receptor beta chains from one specimen sequenced in a study of OX40 agonist ivuxolimab in advanced cancers. TCRdb's copy holds only in-frame clones and misses some; the assay was immunoSEQ multiplex PCR. The table has approximately 24,000 clones, approximately 85% seen once. This material consisted of CD4+ or CD8+ T cells sorted from blood, taken in a trial of the OX40 agonist ivuxolimab. These receptors were taken from an adult with an advanced solid tumor such as melanoma, head and neck, liver or kidney cancer.

The rearrangement uses TRBV10-2 and TRBJ2-7, with D uncertain. Germline V gene data show CDR1 as WSHSY and CDR2 as SAAADI. V was pared by 0 bases and J by 2 bases, with 14 bases between. The CDR3 has 16 amino acids. Here the CDR3 DNA reads TGCGCCAGCAGTGAGTCGATACCGCCTTTTCCCTACGAGCAGTACTTC. This gives the protein CASSESIPPFPYEQYF.

The chain employs TRBV15 and TRBJ2-7; D is tentatively TRBD1 or TRBD2 (5 bases each). Trimming removed 0 bases from V and 3 bases from J, with 12 bases in between. Germline V lookup: CDR1 LNHNV, CDR2 YYDKDF (reference sequence). CDR3 length equals 15 residues. The CDR3 coding sequence is TGTGCCACCAGCAGAGAAGCAGGGAGAAGCTACGAGCAGTACTTC. It is translated as CATSREAGRSYEQYF.

The chain employs TRBV4-3 and TRBJ2-5; 8 bases match TRBD2. Germline V gene data show CDR1 as LGHNA and CDR2 as YSLEER. The CDR3 loop spans 16 amino acids. The V segment lost 0 bases and the J segment 2 bases; nucleotides outside the gene matches: 5. CDR3 DNA: TGCGCCAGCAGCCAAGATCTACAGCGGGGGCAAGAGACCCAGTACTTC. Residues: CASSQDLQRGQETQYF.

A few counts support this clone. The gene calls are TRBV7-9 and TRBJ1-6; D might be TRBD1 (5 bases). The V and J ends lost 1 base and 8 bases respectively, with 9 bases between them. Germline CDR1 reads SEHNR; CDR2 reads FQNEAQ (reference sequence). The CDR3 consists of 14 residues. The CDR3 nucleotides read TGTGCCAGCAGCTTAGGCAGGGAGGATTCACCCCTCCACTTT. Translated: CASSLGREDSPLHF. The whole variable domain, filled in from reference TRBV7-9 and TRBJ1-6, reads DTGVSQNPRHKITKRGQNVTFRCDPISEHNRLYWYRQTLGQGPEFLTYFQNEAQLEKSRLLSDRFSAERPKGSFSTLEIQRTEQGDSAMYLCASSLGREDSPLHFGNGTRLTVT.

The chain is built from TRBV19 and TRBJ1-2, with TRBD1 identical over 9 bases. The CDR3 runs 13 residues. V gave up 6 bases and J gave up 8 bases; unmatched junction bases: 7. Germline V gene sequence: CDR1 LNHDA, CDR2 SQIVND (reference sequence). The CDR3: CASSRQGDGGYTF. The CDR3 nucleotides are TGTGCCAGTAGCAGACAGGGGGATGGCGGCTACACCTTC.

The gene calls are TRBV6-1 and TRBJ2-7; 8 positions agree with TRBD1. J lost 2 bases, V lost 4 bases, and 4 bases had no gene match. CDR1 is MNHNS and CDR2 is SASEGT in the germline V gene. CDR3 length: 14 amino acids. CDR3 sequence reads: CASSGRQGTYEQYF. CDR3 bases: TGTGCCAGCAGTGGAAGACAGGGGACCTACGAGCAGTACTTC.

This rearrangement joins TRBV5-1 to TRBJ1-6; D is unclear. The V end was cut by 8 bases, the J end by 0 bases, with 9 bases between. Germline lookup yields CDR1 SGHRS and CDR2 YFSETQ. The length of the CDR3 is 14 residues. CDR3 nucleotides: TGCGCCAGTAGCACCAGCTCCTATAATTCACCCCTCCACTTT. Amino acids: CASSTSSYNSPLHF.

CDR3 in amino acids: CASSLGTDTDTQYF. DNA of the CDR3: TGTGCCAGCAGCCTCGGGACAGACACAGATACGCAGTATTTT. The rearrangement joins TRBV11-1 to TRBJ2-3, with 7 bases matching TRBD1. J was trimmed by 2 bases and V by 5 bases; bases with no gene match: 4. Germline V lookup: CDR1 SGHAT, CDR2 FQDESV (reference sequence). The CDR3 has 14 amino acids.